Below, 8 T cell receptor beta chains from the same sample are listed, as sequenced in a study of tumor and adjacent non-tumor tissue in lung cancer. This sample's RNA came from whole unsorted tissue. The library came from three nested PCR rounds adapted from ARM-PCR protocols. TCRdb passed the multiplex PCR reads through MiXCR, listing each CDR3 protein once. Counted here are fewer than 120,000 distinct CDR3 sequences, over 75% occurring once; the ten biggest clones make up approximately 24%. The specimen sequenced was lung tumor tissue. These receptors all come from a man aged 65-85 years with non-small cell lung cancer.

Concerning this clonotype: A junction end diverges from the germline sequence, so it may reflect a read error. V and J are TRBV11-2 and TRBJ2-7; tentatively, D is TRBD1 (6 bases). The germline CDR1 and CDR2 sequences are SGHAT and FQNNGV. The CDR3 is 16 amino acids. Here the CDR3 reads CGSNPPAGTSTYEQYF. Written as DNA, the CDR3 is TGTGGCAGCAACCCCCCCGCCGGGACATCAACCTACGAGCAGTACTTC.

Points on this clonotype: Compared with germline, one end of the junction differs, possibly owing to a read error. The chain is built from TRBV4-3 and TRBJ2-3, with 12 bases lining up with TRBD2. Germline V lookup: CDR1 LGHNA, CDR2 YSLEER. CDR3 length: 17 amino acids. Here the CDR3 reads CASSQREPSGREDTQYF. DNA for the CDR3: TGTGCCAGCAGCCAAAGGGAACCTAGCGGGAGGGAGGATACGCAGTATTTT.

In the case of this clonotype: The junction differs from germline at one of its ends, possibly a read error. This sequence joins TRBV4-1 and TRBJ2-7; TRBD2 agrees at 12 bases. Germline V gives CDR1 MGHRA, CDR2 YSYEKL. The CDR3 sequence is 16 residues long. The CDR3 DNA reads as TGTGCCAGCAGCCGGAGACTAGCGGGAGAGGGGAACGAGCAGTACTTC. Translation: CASSRRLAGEGNEQYF.

Turning to this clonotype: This sequence may be a read error, since a much larger clone differs from it by one base. Written as DNA, the CDR3 is TGCAGTGCCAGCCCCAGGTTAGGTACTGAAGCTTTCTTT. Translating it yields CSASPRLGTEAFF. V usage is TRBV20-1 and J usage is TRBJ1-1, with D unclear. Trimming shortened V by 6 bases and J by 5 bases, and 16 bases separated the two germline ends. CDR3 size: 13 residues. CDR1 is DFQATT, CDR2 SNEGSKA, per germline (reference sequence).

This sequence joins TRBV12-3 or TRBV12-4 and TRBJ1-5, with D uncertain. CDR3 length equals 15 residues. Trimming took off 5 bases at V and 2 bases at J, with 13 bases between the two ends. CDR3 sequence: CASSQYGGCNQPQHF. CDR3 DNA sequence: TGTGCCAGCAGTCAATATGGCGGATGCAATCAGCCCCAGCATTTT.

A remark on this clonotype: The junction departs from the called germline gene at one end, perhaps through a read error. V is TRBV12-3 or TRBV12-4 and J is TRBJ1-3; D not certain. CDR3 length: 16 amino acids. The DNA of the CDR3 is TGTGTCAGCAGTTTCTCTCACCCCCACTCTGGAAACACCATATATTTT. Protein sequence: CVSSFSHPHSGNTIYF.

As regards this clonotype: A much larger clone sits a single nucleotide away, making a read error possible. The chain joins TRBV7-8 to TRBJ2-3; TRBD2 aligns across 7 bases. Germline V gene data show CDR1 as SGHVS and CDR2 as FQNEAQ. The V segment lost 7 bases and the J segment 3 bases; nucleotides outside the gene matches: 16. CDR3 length equals 17 residues. The CDR3 here is CASNLSWAGEVTDTQYF. In DNA form, the CDR3 reads TGTGCCAGCAACCTTAGCTGGGCGGGGGAGGTGACAGATACGCAGTATTTT. The variable domain in full, completed from reference TRBV7-8 and TRBJ2-3, reads GAGVSQSPRYKVAKRGQDVALRCDPISGHVSLFWYQQALGQGPEFLTYFQNEAQLDKSGLPSDRFFAERPEGSVSTLKIQRTQQEDSAVYLCASNLSWAGEVTDTQYFGPGTRLTVL.

Comments on this clonotype: A much bigger clone sits one base away, suggesting this may be a read error. This chain connects TRBV7-9 to TRBJ2-7, with a possible D match to TRBD2 (5 bases). Germline assignment: CDR1 SEHNR and CDR2 FQNEAQ (reference sequence). Trimming took 5 bases from V and 5 from J, leaving 19 bases between them. The CDR3 is 15 amino acids. In DNA, the CDR3 is TGTGCCAGCAGCACGATGGCCGAGGGCGCGAACGAGCAGTACTTC. This gives the protein CASSTMAEGANEQYF.